Each of the 4 T cell receptor beta chains below was sequenced from the same sample in a study of blood T cell repertoires in COVID-19 (dated by TCRdb to about 2020). Library generation was performed with the immunoSEQ multiplex PCR assay. Sourced from immuneACCESS, this table was stored by TCRdb with only in-frame sequences that have V and J called. A share of the clones is absent; for the studies checked, an unresolved V gene accounts for under half, and the remainder has no known explanation. The sample table shows 400,000 to 450,000 clones, and 86% are seen once. In total, the top ten clones hold over 1.3% of the sample. Sequenced input: peripheral blood. These receptors all come from a woman aged 25 to 39 with active or convalescent COVID-19.

The chain recombines TRBV6-5 with TRBJ1-5; D unclear. From germline, CDR1 is MNHEY and CDR2 SVGAGI. Deletions cut 6 bases from V and 2 bases from J, with 11 bases between. This CDR3 has 14 amino acids. Here the CDR3 reads CASSVPGGNQPQHF. The CDR3 DNA follows: TGTGCCAGCAGCGTACCCGGGGGCAATCAGCCCCAGCATTTT.

The V and J genes are TRBV28 and TRBJ2-7, with D maybe TRBD2 (5 bases). The germline CDR1 and CDR2 sequences are MDHEN and SYDVKM. V dropped 6 bases and J dropped 11 bases, with 20 bases sitting between them. This CDR3 region has 13 residues. CDR3 DNA: TGTGCCAGCAGGACGGGGTTGGCGCGGGCCGAGTACTTC. This translates into CASRTGLARAEYF.

The chain has TRBV6-1 and TRBJ1-6; weak D call: TRBD1 (5 bases). Germline CDR1 and CDR2: MNHNS and SASEGT. V lost 1 base and J lost 7, with 20 bases in between. This CDR3 is 18 amino acids long. The CDR3 DNA is TGTGCCAGCAGTGAAGGGGAAGGACAAAGCTTTCGGAATTCACCCCTCCACTTT. Translated: CASSEGEGQSFRNSPLHF.

As to this clone: Other DNA sequences in the sample encode the same CDR3. This chain connects TRBV2 to TRBJ2-7, with TRBD1 matching 11 bases. V lost 6 bases to trimming and J lost 7 bases; unmatched junction nucleotides: 11. The CDR3 contains 15 residues. Germline V lookup: CDR1 SNHLY, CDR2 FYNNEI. CDR3 coding DNA: TGTGCCAGCAGCCTGCCTGGACAGGGGGCCCGAGAGCAGTACTTC. Translated: CASSLPGQGAREQYF.